The 32 T cell receptor beta chains below all came from one sample that was sequenced in a study of blood T cells in healthy people across ages. Next came a second PCR, run for about 7 to 12 cycles, which used a sample-barcoded 5' primer along with a J-beta primer mix. TCRdb recomputed calls from the 5' RACE reads with MiXCR, one row per CDR3 protein. The table shows fewer than 750,000 distinct CDR3 sequences, with 47% occurring only once. Sequencing was done on a sample of blood. The receptors come from a man older than 75 in good health.

Concerning this clonotype: A much larger clone lies one base from this, so it may be a read error. The chain links TRBV6-5 to TRBJ2-4; D may be TRBD1 (6 bases). V shed 5 bases and J shed 4 bases, with 12 bases lying between them. Per the germline V gene, CDR1 is MNHEY and CDR2 is SVGAGI. The length of the CDR3 is 14 residues. The CDR3 protein is CASSVQGGKNIQYF. DNA of the CDR3: TGTGCCAGCAGTGTACAGGGCGGAAAAAACATTCAGTACTTC.

This clonotype appeared a few times. CDR3: CAISESGTSATYEQYF. The CDR3 DNA is TGTGCCATCAGTGAGTCTGGGACTAGCGCAACGTACGAGCAGTACTTC. The chain recombines TRBV10-3 with TRBJ2-4, with TRBD2 matching over 10 bases. The last part of the DNA fits TRBJ2-7 better; the J call may be wrong. The CDR3 contains 16 residues. Germline V lookup: CDR1 ENHRY, CDR2 SYGVKD.

This sequence joins TRBV20-1 and TRBJ2-5; D tentatively reads TRBD1 or TRBD2 (5 bases each). The end of the DNA aligns better with TRBJ2-7, so the J call may be wrong. The CDR3 totals 14 residues. Germline V gives CDR1 DFQATT, CDR2 SNEGSKA (reference sequence). CDR3 amino acids: CSATPGTESYEQYF. The CDR3 DNA reads TGCAGTGCTACACCAGGGACGGAATCCTACGAGCAGTACTTC.

A few counts support this clonotype. The V call is TRBV18, the J call TRBJ2-1, with D possibly being TRBD1 (6 bases). Looked up from germline, CDR1 is KGHSH and CDR2 is LQKENI. The CDR3 totals 16 residues. The ends were cut back, 2 bases at V and 2 bases at J, with 13 bases in the middle. CDR3 DNA: TGTGCCAGCTCACCATTGGGGGCGTTAACCTACAATGAGCAGTTCTTC. This translates into CASSPLGALTYNEQFF.

This clonotype turned up a few times. The genes are TRBV29-1 and TRBJ1-2; no reliable D call. CDR3 length equals 15 residues. CDR1 SQVTM and CDR2 ANQGSEA come from the germline V gene. Trimming left V 4 bases short and J 7 bases short, with 22 bases between. The CDR3 coding sequence is TGCAGCGTTGCCCCACTGACCCTGGTTGTGGGTGGCTACACCTTC. Translated, it gives CSVAPLTLVVGGYTF.

Details on this clonotype: One end of the junction fails to match germline, which may point to a read error. V and J are TRBV20-1 and TRBJ2-3; maybe TRBD2 (6 bases). CDR3 length equals 15 residues. The V gene's germline CDR1 is DFQATT and CDR2 SNEGSKA (reference sequence). CDR3 coding DNA: TGCAGTGCTCTGAGCGGGTCTACCCACGGGAATACGCGGTATTTT. Its protein product is CSALSGSTHGNTRYF.

This clonotype was picked up a small number of times. CDR3 DNA: TGTGCCAGCAGCGTAGGATCCGGGGCCCCCTACGAGCAGTACTTC. It is translated as CASSVGSGAPYEQYF. The V call is TRBV9, the J call TRBJ2-7, with D perhaps being TRBD1 or TRBD2 (5 bases each). The CDR3 runs to 15 residues. V was shortened by 0 bases and J by 2 bases, with 12 bases between the two germline ends. CDR1 and CDR2 (germline): SGDLS, YYNGEE.

This clonotype has more than one count but fewer than ten. This clone may be a read error of a much larger clone one base away. The chain combines TRBV6-6 with TRBJ2-5; D unclear. Germline CDR1 MNHNY, CDR2 SVGAGI (reference sequence). The CDR3 has 15 amino acids. The ends were cut back, 6 bases at V and 5 bases at J, with 19 bases in the middle. CDR3 region: CASRPGRALVETQYF. For the CDR3, the DNA is TGTGCCAGCAGACCAGGACGAGCGTTAGTTGAGACCCAGTACTTC.

The chain is built from TRBV5-1 and TRBJ1-6, with D unclear. The V and J ends lost 3 bases and 0 bases respectively, with 7 bases between them. The CDR3 length is 15 residues. CDR1 is SGHRS, CDR2 YFSETQ, per germline. CDR3 amino acids: CASSSESSYNSPLHF. CDR3 in DNA: TGCGCCAGCAGCTCCGAAAGCTCCTATAATTCACCCCTCCACTTT.

This clonotype was counted a few times. This chain links TRBV20-1 with TRBJ2-1, with 9 bases lining up with TRBD2. Unmatched junction bases numbered 8, after V lost 1 base and J lost 7 bases. CDR1 DFQATT and CDR2 SNEGSKA come from the germline V gene (reference sequence). The CDR3 is 15 amino acids. CDR3 DNA: TGCAGTGCTAGAGGAGCGGGAGGAGATTTGAATGAGCAGTTCTTC. Its protein is CSARGAGGDLNEQFF.

This clonotype was seen only a few times. The chain couples TRBV20-1 to TRBJ2-3; maybe TRBD2 (6 bases). The V end was cut by 8 bases, the J end by 8 bases, with 20 bases between. CDR1 is DFQATT and CDR2 is SNEGSKA in the germline V gene (reference sequence). CDR3 length: 13 residues. CDR3 coding DNA: TGCAGTACCGGTGCGGGACGCCATTCTACGCAGTATTTT. The encoded protein is CSTGAGRHSTQYF.

The chain has TRBV4-1 and TRBJ2-3; 8 bases align to TRBD2. V shed 2 bases and J 4 bases; nucleotides not matched to a gene: 5. The CDR3 has 15 residues. Germline V gene data show CDR1 as MGHRA and CDR2 as YSYEKL. The CDR3 DNA sequence: TGCGCCAGCAGCCAAAGTAGCGGGGCAGCAGATACGCAGTATTTT. It specifies CASSQSSGAADTQYF.

Many counts were recorded for this clonotype. The V and J genes are TRBV6-6 and TRBJ1-1; unclear D gene. This CDR3 has 12 residues. Trimming pared 4 bases from V and 8 bases from J, leaving 11 bases between. CDR1 MNHNY and CDR2 SVGAGI come from the germline V gene (reference sequence). The CDR3 sequence is CASSSPRGEAFF. The CDR3 DNA sequence: TGTGCCAGCAGTTCCCCACGGGGAGAAGCTTTCTTT.

V is TRBV24-1 and J is TRBJ2-1; 10 positions agree with TRBD1. Germline V gene lookup returns CDR1 KGHDR and CDR2 SFDVKD. V shed 4 bases and J 10 bases; nucleotides not matched to a gene: 12. The CDR3 is 16 residues long. CDR3 amino acids: CATSDPDRGPNSEQFF. DNA for the CDR3: TGTGCCACCAGTGACCCCGACAGGGGGCCCAATAGCGAGCAGTTCTTC.

This clonotype was counted between two and nine times. The J gene is TRBJ2-1, the V gene TRBV3-1, with 13 positions matching TRBD2. Germline assignment: CDR1 LGHDT and CDR2 YNNKEL (reference sequence). V was pared by 4 bases and J by 3 bases, with 9 bases of the junction left unmatched. This CDR3 spans 18 amino acids. The CDR3 sequence: CASSPPGTSGAIYNEQFF. The CDR3 DNA is TGTGCCAGCAGCCCTCCCGGGACTAGCGGGGCCATCTACAATGAGCAGTTCTTC.

A few counts support this clonotype. The chain is built from TRBV7-2 and TRBJ2-3, with 10 bases that match TRBD2. J was trimmed by 2 bases and V by 5 bases; bases with no gene match: 7. Germline V lookup: CDR1 SGHTA, CDR2 FQGNSA. The CDR3 loop spans 16 amino acids. The CDR3 sequence is CASSKQSGRVTDTQYF. DNA for the CDR3: TGTGCCAGCAGCAAACAAAGCGGGAGGGTCACAGATACGCAGTATTTT.

This clonotype has only a few counts. The J gene is TRBJ1-6, the V gene TRBV6-5; 8 nucleotides align to TRBD1. V shed 2 bases and J 10 bases; nucleotides not matched to a gene: 7. Germline lookup yields CDR1 MNHEY and CDR2 SVGAGI. This CDR3 is 15 amino acids long. In DNA, the CDR3 is TGTGCCAGCAGTTACGGACAGGGTTTTGGCTCACCCCTCCACTTT. Its translation is CASSYGQGFGSPLHF.

The chain carries TRBV5-1 and TRBJ2-1; TRBD1 aligns across 10 bases. This CDR3 comprises 16 residues. The junction had 11 bases not matched to a gene; V was cut back by 4 bases and J by 7 bases. Germline V gene sequence: CDR1 SGHRS, CDR2 YFSETQ. The CDR3 DNA sequence: TGCGCCAGCAGCCGATCCGGACAGGGGGTTGTGAATGAGCAGTTCTTC. Amino acid sequence: CASSRSGQGVVNEQFF.

This clonotype was detected many times. The chain carries TRBV7-9 and TRBJ2-7; D ambiguous. Trimming stripped 3 bases from V and 3 bases from J, with 6 bases between. The CDR3 has 12 amino acids. In germline, CDR1 is SEHNR, CDR2 FQNEAQ (reference sequence). The CDR3 DNA sequence: TGTGCCAGCAGCTTTTCAGGCTACGAGCAGTACTTC. It specifies CASSFSGYEQYF. Filled out from reference TRBV7-9 and TRBJ2-7, the complete variable domain reads DTGVSQNPRHKITKRGQNVTFRCDPISEHNRLYWYRQTLGQGPEFLTYFQNEAQLEKSRLLSDRFSAERPKGSFSTLEIQRTEQGDSAMYLCASSFSGYEQYFGPGTRLTVT.

As for this clonotype: A much more abundant neighbour one base away suggests this may be a read error. The chain recombines TRBV6-5 with TRBJ2-4; D might be TRBD1 (6 bases). Matching the DNA end better, TRBJ2-7 makes the J call doubtful. The CDR3 has 15 residues. Germline CDR1 MNHEY, CDR2 SVGAGI. The CDR3 region is CASSYHRGQTYEQYF. For the CDR3, the DNA is TGTGCCAGCAGTTACCATCGAGGACAGACCTACGAGCAGTACTTC.

This chain connects TRBV6-6 to TRBJ2-3, with unresolved D. The ends were cut back, 6 bases at V and 4 bases at J, with 11 bases in the middle. Germline lookup yields CDR1 MNHNY and CDR2 SVGAGI (reference sequence). The CDR3 consists of 13 residues. The CDR3 sequence: CASSPSGADTQYF. CDR3 in DNA: TGTGCCAGCAGCCCTAGTGGGGCAGATACGCAGTATTTT.

This clonotype came up a few times. This sequence joins TRBV12-3 or TRBV12-4 and TRBJ1-6, with D uncertain. The CDR3 covers 14 residues. Trimming left V 3 bases short and J 5 bases short, with 8 bases between. CDR3 protein: CASSFSSDNSPLHF. CDR3 nucleotide sequence: TGTGCCAGCAGTTTCTCATCTGATAATTCACCCCTCCACTTT.

V and J are TRBV7-3 and TRBJ1-4; D gene ambiguous. CDR3 length: 14 amino acids. Germline loops: CDR1 SGHTA, CDR2 FQGTGA. The V and J ends lost 6 bases and 0 bases respectively, with 8 bases between them. CDR3 DNA sequence: TGTGCCAGCAGTCCAGGACCAACTAATGAAAAACTGTTTTTT. Residues: CASSPGPTNEKLFF.

The DNA for the CDR3 is TGCAGCGTTGAAGGGTTAAGGATCCAAGAGACCCAGTACTTC. Translated: CSVEGLRIQETQYF. This chain links TRBV29-1 with TRBJ2-5, with D unclear. CDR1 and CDR2 (germline): SQVTM, ANQGSEA. V was clipped by 1 base and J by 1 base, with 10 bases between them. The CDR3 spans 14 residues. Full variable domain (rest looked up from reference TRBV29-1 and TRBJ2-5): SAVISQKPSRDICQRGTSLTIQCQVDSQVTMMFWYRQQPGQSLTLIATANQGSEATYESGFVIDKFPISRPNLTFSTLTVSNMSPEDSSIYLCSVEGLRIQETQYFGPGTRLLVL.

CDR3 sequence: CASQREAHNEQFF. The DNA of the CDR3 is TGTGCCAGCCAGCGGGAGGCCCACAATGAGCAGTTCTTC. The chain has TRBV6-2 or TRBV6-3 and TRBJ2-1; TRBD2 agrees at 9 bases. Germline CDR1 is MNHEY and CDR2 is SVGEGT. This CDR3 is built from 13 residues. The V gene end was trimmed by 8 bases and the J gene end by 5 bases; junction bases not matched to a gene: 4.

This rearrangement joins TRBV6-2 or TRBV6-3 to TRBJ2-3; 8 bases fit TRBD2. Per the germline V gene, CDR1 is MNHEY and CDR2 is SVGEGT. CDR3 length: 16 residues. After removal of 3 bases from V and 2 bases from J, the junction contained 7 bases not matched to a gene. CDR3 in DNA: TGTGCCAGCAGTTATGAGGCGGGGGGACTCACAGATACGCAGTATTTT. Residues: CASSYEAGGLTDTQYF.

The CDR3 DNA reads TGTGCCAGCAGTTACCCACCGGGACACCGGTTTACCACCATATATTTT. This translates into CASSYPPGHRFTTIYF. The rearrangement uses TRBV6-6 and TRBJ1-3; TRBD1 is a possible D gene (6 bases). Germline CDR1 and CDR2: MNHNY and SVGAGI (reference sequence). The CDR3 consists of 16 residues. V lost 2 bases, J lost 9 bases, and 20 bases lay in between.

This chain connects TRBV21-1 to TRBJ2-6. TRBV21-1 is a pseudogene. The CDR3 sequence is 18 residues long. The CDR3 DNA reads as TGTGCCAGCAGCAAATATCCGTCGGAGTGGTTTGGGGCCAACGTCCTGACTTTC. Amino acids: CASSKYPSEWFGANVLTF.

This clonotype was found many times. The chain links TRBV29-1 to TRBJ2-1; D might be TRBD2 (5 bases). CDR3 length equals 14 residues. Trimming removed 4 bases at V and 4 bases at J, with 14 bases between. Germline values: CDR1 SQVTM, CDR2 ANQGSEA. The CDR3 is CSVVPSGYYNEQFF. The CDR3 DNA sequence: TGCAGCGTTGTGCCCAGCGGCTATTACAATGAGCAGTTCTTC.

This clonotype was found many times. The chain couples TRBV6-5 to TRBJ2-4; 7 nucleotides agree with TRBD1. Germline values: CDR1 MNHEY, CDR2 SVGAGI. With V trimmed by 2 bases and J by 1 base, 5 bases remained unmatched. The CDR3 sequence is 16 residues long. The chain's CDR3 is CASSYGQGVAKNIQYF. In nucleotides, the CDR3 is TGTGCCAGCAGTTACGGGCAGGGGGTCGCCAAAAACATTCAGTACTTC.

This clonotype was observed a handful of times. This chain joins TRBV7-2 and TRBJ2-5; perhaps D is TRBD1 or TRBD2 (5 bases each). Germline V lookup: CDR1 SGHTA, CDR2 FQGNSA. The CDR3 length is 14 residues. The germline V and J ends were trimmed by 5 bases and 4 bases, with 14 bases remaining between them. The CDR3 reads CASSPTVGRETQYF. Written as DNA, the CDR3 is TGTGCCAGCAGCCCGACGGTGGGACGAGAGACCCAGTACTTC. The full variable domain, in which reference TRBV7-2 and TRBJ2-5 provide the parts outside the CDR3, is GAGVSQSPSNKVTEKGKDVELRCDPISGHTALYWYRQSLGQGLEFLIYFQGNSAPDKSGLPSDRFSAERTGGSVSTLTIQRTQQEDSAVYLCASSPTVGRETQYFGPGTRLLVL.

This rearrangement joins TRBV18 to TRBJ2-4; D remains unclear. The J call may not be correct, given that the DNA end is closer to TRBJ2-7. Germline lookup yields CDR1 KGHSH and CDR2 LQKENI. The CDR3 contains 14 residues. The CDR3 reads CASSLPTSAYEQYF. CDR3 in DNA: TGTGCCAGCTCACTCCCGACATCCGCCTACGAGCAGTACTTC.